A selection of T cell receptor beta chains follows, all from one sample in a study of cytomegalovirus exposure and HLA in healthy donors. Clones were read by immunoSEQ multiplex PCR, and TCRdb kept only the in-frame ones, dropping some. This table has some 180,000 clones, approximately 77% appearing once. Sequenced: PBMCs. The source is a man in his forties in good health and CMV-seropositive. The CDR3 runs from the conserved cysteine through the conserved F or W. Each record gives: D gene, J gene, V gene, clone size, CDR3 DNA, CDR3 protein. A D gene is named only where the DNA matches it firmly. A row's size may be missing; if present it is once, few, many or a size class.

D gene: NA
J gene: TRBJ2-5
V gene: TRBV12-5
clone size: NA
CDR3 DNA: TGTGCTAGTGGTTCTGGACAGCCCCAAGAGACCCAGTACTTC
CDR3 protein: CASGSGQPQETQYF

D gene: TRBD1
J gene: TRBJ1-4
V gene: TRBV19
clone size: NA
CDR3 DNA: TGTGCCAGTAGTACCCGACAGGGTTCAACTAATGAAAAACTGTTTTTT
CDR3 protein: CASSTRQGSTNEKLFF

D gene: TRBD1
J gene: TRBJ2-3
V gene: TRBV10-3
clone size: once
CDR3 DNA: TGTGCCACCACTCCACAGGGGGGAGGCACAGATACGCAGTATTTT
CDR3 protein: CATTPQGGGTDTQYF

D gene: TRBD1
J gene: TRBJ1-2
V gene: TRBV15
clone size: NA
CDR3 DNA: TGTGCCACCAGGGACAGGGGCTACTATGGCTACACCTTC
CDR3 protein: CATRDRGYYGYTF

D gene: TRBD1
J gene: TRBJ2-1
V gene: TRBV6-5
clone size: NA
CDR3 DNA: TGTGCCAGCAGTTCCAGGACAGGGTGGAATGAGCAGTTCTTC
CDR3 protein: CASSSRTGWNEQFF

D gene: NA
J gene: TRBJ2-5
V gene: TRBV4-2
clone size: NA
CDR3 DNA: TGTGCCAGCAGCCAAGATACGCCCGTGGGGCGCCTTCAAGAGACCCAGTACTTC
CDR3 protein: CASSQDTPVGRLQETQYF

D gene: NA
J gene: TRBJ2-2
V gene: TRBV19
clone size: NA
CDR3 DNA: TGTGCCACGCGCGACCAGGGTTTTTCCGGGGAGCTGTTTTTT
CDR3 protein: CATRDQGFSGELFF

D gene: NA
J gene: TRBJ2-7
V gene: TRBV10-3
clone size: NA
CDR3 DNA: TGTGTCATCAGTGATGTCGACAGGCCCTTTAAGGAGCAGTACTTC
CDR3 protein: CVISDVDRPFKEQYF

D gene: TRBD2
J gene: TRBJ2-1
V gene: TRBV4-1
clone size: NA
CDR3 DNA: TGCGCCAGCAGCCAACTACCCGGGACTAGCGGATACAATGAGCAGTTCTTC
CDR3 protein: CASSQLPGTSGYNEQFF

D gene: TRBD2
J gene: TRBJ2-2
V gene: TRBV6-1
clone size: NA
CDR3 DNA: TGTGCCAGCAGGATACAACGGGGGGCCGGGGAGCTGTTTTTT
CDR3 protein: CASRIQRGAGELFF

D gene: NA
J gene: TRBJ1-1
V gene: TRBV5-1
clone size: NA
CDR3 DNA: TGCGCCAGCAGCAGACGCCAGGGGAACACTGAAGCTTTCTTT
CDR3 protein: CASSRRQGNTEAFF

D gene: TRBD2
J gene: TRBJ2-7
V gene: TRBV27
clone size: NA
CDR3 DNA: TGTGCCAGCAGTTTTGTAGCGGGGGGCTACGAGCAGTACTTC
CDR3 protein: CASSFVAGGYEQYF

D gene: TRBD1
J gene: TRBJ2-7
V gene: TRBV2
clone size: few
CDR3 DNA: TGTGCCAGCAGGGGGGGACAGGGCTCCGAGCAGTACTTC
CDR3 protein: CASRGGQGSEQYF

D gene: NA
J gene: TRBJ2-7
V gene: TRBV5-4
clone size: NA
CDR3 DNA: TGTGCCAGCAGCTTAGCGGCCGCCCCCTACGAGCAGTACTTC
CDR3 protein: CASSLAAAPYEQYF

D gene: TRBD1
J gene: TRBJ2-7
V gene: TRBV2
clone size: NA
CDR3 DNA: TGTGCCAGCAGTCTAGGGGGCAGGGCCTACGAGCAGTACTTC
CDR3 protein: CASSLGGRAYEQYF

D gene: TRBD2
J gene: TRBJ2-7
V gene: TRBV7-9
clone size: few
CDR3 DNA: TGTGCCAGCAGCTTAGCGTCGGGACTAGCGGGAGGGCGCGAGCAGTACTTC
CDR3 protein: CASSLASGLAGGREQYF

D gene: TRBD1
J gene: TRBJ2-5
V gene: TRBV20-1
clone size: NA
CDR3 DNA: TGCAGTCCAGGGGGAGAGACCCAGTACTTC
CDR3 protein: CSPGGETQYF

D gene: TRBD2
J gene: TRBJ2-2
V gene: TRBV10-3
clone size: once
CDR3 DNA: TGTGCCATCAGTGGCCAGGGACTAGCGGGTTTGGGCACCGGGGAGCTGTTTTTT
CDR3 protein: CAISGQGLAGLGTGELFF

D gene: TRBD2
J gene: TRBJ2-7
V gene: TRBV19
clone size: NA
CDR3 DNA: TGTGCCAGTAGTACCCCTACTAGCGGCTCCTACGAGCAGTACTTC
CDR3 protein: CASSTPTSGSYEQYF

D gene: TRBD1
J gene: TRBJ2-3
V gene: TRBV5-6
clone size: NA
CDR3 DNA: TGTGCCAGCAGCCCGGACAGGGCCACCTCTAGCACAGATACGCAGTATTTT
CDR3 protein: CASSPDRATSSTDTQYF

D gene: NA
J gene: TRBJ1-1
V gene: TRBV6-4
clone size: NA
CDR3 DNA: TGTGCCAGCAGTGATTCGGACAAGAACACTGAAGCTTTCTTT
CDR3 protein: CASSDSDKNTEAFF

D gene: TRBD2
J gene: TRBJ2-7
V gene: TRBV6-6
clone size: NA
CDR3 DNA: TGTGCCAGCAGTCCTGAGCGGGAGGCTCACGAGCAGTACTTC
CDR3 protein: CASSPEREAHEQYF

D gene: NA
J gene: TRBJ2-3
V gene: TRBV7-2
clone size: NA
CDR3 DNA: TGTGCCAGCAGCTTAATGTCGGGGAGCGCAGATACGCAGTATTTT
CDR3 protein: CASSLMSGSADTQYF

D gene: NA
J gene: TRBJ2-2
V gene: TRBV25-1
clone size: once
CDR3 DNA: TGTGCCAGCAGTGACCCCAGAGGGGGTCGGGGGGCCGGGGAGCTGTTTTTT
CDR3 protein: CASSDPRGGRGAGELFF

D gene: NA
J gene: TRBJ2-1
V gene: TRBV15
clone size: NA
CDR3 DNA: TGTGCCACCAGCAGAGCGGCAGGGTCCTACAATGAGCAGTTCTTC
CDR3 protein: CATSRAAGSYNEQFF

D gene: TRBD2
J gene: TRBJ2-2
V gene: TRBV18
clone size: NA
CDR3 DNA: TGTGCCAGCTCACCACGGGCTAGCGGGGCCACCGGGGAGCTGTTTTTT
CDR3 protein: CASSPRASGATGELFF

D gene: NA
J gene: TRBJ2-3
V gene: TRBV7-3
clone size: NA
CDR3 DNA: TGTGCCAGCAGCGGAGGGGGCTCCACAGATACGCAGTATTTT
CDR3 protein: CASSGGGSTDTQYF

D gene: TRBD1
J gene: TRBJ1-1
V gene: TRBV28
clone size: NA
CDR3 DNA: TGTGCCAGCAGTCTCGACAGGGGGGGGACTGAAGCTTTCTTT
CDR3 protein: CASSLDRGGTEAFF

D gene: NA
J gene: TRBJ2-7
V gene: TRBV5-6
clone size: NA
CDR3 DNA: TGTGCCAGCAGCTTCCTCCAGGGTTCGTCCTACGAGCAGTACTTC
CDR3 protein: CASSFLQGSSYEQYF

D gene: NA
J gene: TRBJ2-3
V gene: TRBV18
clone size: NA
CDR3 DNA: TGTGCCAGCTCCACAGACCTCACAGATACGCAGTATTTT
CDR3 protein: CASSTDLTDTQYF

D gene: NA
J gene: TRBJ1-2
V gene: TRBV2
clone size: NA
CDR3 DNA: TGTGCCAGCAGTGACGGGAGGCGCTGGGGTGACTATGGCTACACCTTC
CDR3 protein: CASSDGRRWGDYGYTF

D gene: NA
J gene: TRBJ2-2
V gene: TRBV27
clone size: NA
CDR3 DNA: TGTGCCAGCAGTGCAAGGGGCGGGAACACCGGGGAGCTGTTTTTT
CDR3 protein: CASSARGGNTGELFF